This T cell receptor beta chain was recovered during a study of blood T cell repertoires in COVID-19. As for the study in general: Sample material is recorded as cDNA or gDNA derived from T cells, B-cell-depleted T cells, or PBMCs.

Study processing details: Reference gene primer amplification in the assay estimated nucleated cell counts. TCRdb's table, derived via immunoSEQ multiplex PCR, lists solely in-frame clones and lacks some. That table gives V, J and clone size, and the DNA gave D and trimming. Of 60,000 to 75,000 clones in the sample, more than 55% were seen once. Participants were aged about 18 to 89 years from about two dozen US areas. CDR1 SEHNR and CDR2 FQNEAQ come from the germline V gene (reference sequence). The CDR3 is 12 residues long. Trimming pared 6 bases from V and 0 bases from J, leaving 5 bases between. The sequence came from an older woman who had been exposed to COVID-19. This sequence joins TRBV7-9 and TRBJ1-1; no reliable D call. The sequenced sample consisted of PBMCs or T cells enriched from blood (not recorded which). In DNA form, the CDR3 reads TGTGCCAGCAGTCCAGTGAACACTGAAGCTTTCTTT. Translated, it gives CASSPVNTEAFF.